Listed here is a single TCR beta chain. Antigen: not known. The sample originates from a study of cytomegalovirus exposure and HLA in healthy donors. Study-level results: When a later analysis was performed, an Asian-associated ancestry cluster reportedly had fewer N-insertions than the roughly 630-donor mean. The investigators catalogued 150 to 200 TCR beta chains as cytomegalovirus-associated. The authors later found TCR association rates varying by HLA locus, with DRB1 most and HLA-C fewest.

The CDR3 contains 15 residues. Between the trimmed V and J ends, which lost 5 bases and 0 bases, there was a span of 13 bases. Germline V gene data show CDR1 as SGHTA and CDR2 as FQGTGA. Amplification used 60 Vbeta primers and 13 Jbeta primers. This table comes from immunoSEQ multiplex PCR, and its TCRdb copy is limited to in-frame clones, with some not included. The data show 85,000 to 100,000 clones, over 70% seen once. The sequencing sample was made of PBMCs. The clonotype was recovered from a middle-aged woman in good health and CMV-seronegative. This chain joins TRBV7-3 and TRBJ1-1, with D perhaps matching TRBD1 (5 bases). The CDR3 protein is CASSPMGGMNTEAFF. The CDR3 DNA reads TGTGCCAGCAGCCCAATGGGGGGGATGAACACTGAAGCTTTCTTT.